This T cell receptor beta chain was sequenced for a study of shared clonotypes between healthy human individuals. Findings and limits, study-wide: Clonotypes shared by all four donors outscored non-shared clonotypes in generation probability. It was expected that sequencing depth would affect clonotype sharing among donors. Of the naive CD4 clonotypes, around 5.2% were shared across several donors.

CD8 cells classed as naive were CD45RO-negative and positively selected for CCR7, excluding terminally differentiated effector memory CD45RA+ cells. About this clone: Its specificity is not known.

The assay was immunoSEQ multiplex PCR, and TCRdb's table has in-frame clones only and misses some. This sample has approximately 2,200,000 clones; 85% to 95% occur once, and the top ten carry more than 1.5%. The TCR was taken from a man between 18 and 35 years old in good health. Some clones in this sample may be carry-over from other donors' samples. The specimen sequenced was naive CD8+ T cells from PBMCs.

The CDR3 nucleotides are TGTGCCAGCTCGCCGGACAGGGGGCGAGAAAAACTGTTTTTT. It yields the protein CASSPDRGREKLFF. The chain links TRBV18 to TRBJ1-4, with 11 bases lining up with TRBD1. V lost 6 bases, J lost 8 bases, and 5 bases stayed unmatched. This CDR3 region has 14 residues. CDR1 and CDR2 from the germline V gene are KGHSH and LQKENI.